These 23 T cell receptor beta chains originate from one sample sequenced in a study of OX40 agonist ivuxolimab in advanced cancers. Measured with immunoSEQ multiplex PCR; TCRdb has only the in-frame clones, and not every one. The table includes some 27,000 clones, 90% detected once. Here the sequenced sample was CD4+ or CD8+ T cells sorted from blood, taken in a trial of the OX40 agonist ivuxolimab. The receptors derive from an adult with an advanced solid tumor such as melanoma, head and neck, liver or kidney cancer.

This clone was detected once. The J gene is TRBJ2-1, the V gene TRBV4-2, with D hard to call. V lost 0 bases and J lost 8, with 8 bases in between. The CDR3 is 13 residues long. Looked up from germline, CDR1 is LGHNA and CDR2 is YNFKEQ. CDR3 protein: CASSQELRDEQFF. The CDR3 DNA sequence: TGTGCCAGCAGCCAAGAATTAAGAGATGAGCAGTTCTTC.

The chain joins TRBV2 to TRBJ2-2; no reliable D call. The CDR3 consists of 11 residues. In germline, CDR1 is SNHLY, CDR2 FYNNEI. V lost 4 bases, J lost 5 bases, and 2 bases lay in between. The CDR3 loop is CASSGTGELFF. CDR3 DNA: TGTGCCAGCAGTGGTACCGGGGAGCTGTTTTTT.

This chain connects TRBV19 to TRBJ1-1; no firm D call. Trimming took 3 bases from V and 0 from J, leaving 11 bases between them. The CDR3 extends over 15 amino acids. Germline V lookup: CDR1 LNHDA, CDR2 SQIVND (reference sequence). CDR3 DNA sequence: TGTGCCAGTAGTATCAGGAACAGCTTGAACACTGAAGCTTTCTTT. Protein sequence: CASSIRNSLNTEAFF.

This rearrangement joins TRBV27 to TRBJ2-5; 7 nucleotides agree with TRBD2. CDR1 is MNHEY and CDR2 is SMNVEV in the germline V gene (reference sequence). Trimming cost V 5 bases and J 6 bases; bases outside gene matches: 18. The CDR3 loop spans 17 amino acids. CDR3 DNA: TGTGCCAGCAGTCCCATCCGGGGGGAGGGCCTAGTAAAGACCCAGTACTTC. This codes for CASSPIRGEGLVKTQYF.

V is TRBV5-6 and J is TRBJ2-3; the D gene is possibly TRBD1 (5 bases). Trimming stripped 0 bases from V and 5 bases from J, with 7 bases between. Germline lookup yields CDR1 SGHDT and CDR2 YYEEEE. The CDR3 loop spans 13 amino acids. CDR3 loop: CASSLGQGDTQYF. CDR3 DNA sequence: TGTGCCAGCAGCTTGGGGCAGGGAGATACGCAGTATTTT. The full variable domain, its missing parts supplied by reference TRBV5-6 and TRBJ2-3, is DAGVTQSPTHLIKTRGQQVTLRCSPKSGHDTVSWYQQALGQGPQFIFQYYEEEERQRGNFPDRFSGHQFPNYSSELNVNALLLGDSALYLCASSLGQGDTQYFGPGTRLTVL.

The chain couples TRBV11-2 to TRBJ1-2; 9 bases align to TRBD1. Germline V lookup: CDR1 SGHAT, CDR2 FQNNGV. The CDR3 consists of 16 residues. Trimming removed 0 bases from V and 1 base from J; junction bases left unmatched: 3. The CDR3 loop is CASSLDGTGSNYGYTF. CDR3 nucleotide sequence: TGTGCCAGCAGCTTAGATGGGACAGGGAGTAACTATGGCTACACCTTC. Full variable domain (rest looked up from reference TRBV11-2 and TRBJ1-2): EAGVAQSPRYKIIEKRQSVAFWCNPISGHATLYWYQQILGQGPKLLIQFQNNGVVDDSQLPKDRFSAERLKGVDSTLKIQPAKLEDSAVYLCASSLDGTGSNYGYTFGSGTRLTVV.

J is TRBJ2-7 and V is TRBV27; TRBD2 matches at 8 bases. CDR1 is MNHEY and CDR2 is SMNVEV in the germline V gene (reference sequence). The V and J ends lost 4 bases and 5 bases, in that order; junction bases with no gene match: 4. The CDR3 has 13 residues. The CDR3 sequence is CASSYTSGHEQYF. As DNA, the CDR3 is TGTGCCAGCAGTTATACTAGCGGACACGAGCAGTACTTC.

The chain joins TRBV4-1 to TRBJ2-1; 11 bases fit TRBD2. The CDR3 extends over 16 amino acids. CDR1 is MGHRA, CDR2 YSYEKL, per germline. Trimming cost V 0 bases and J 8 bases; bases outside gene matches: 6. CDR3 in amino acids: CASSQDWLAGGDEQFF. The CDR3 DNA is TGCGCCAGCAGCCAAGATTGGCTAGCGGGGGGCGATGAGCAGTTCTTC.

V gene TRBV7-9 combines with J gene TRBJ2-7; TRBD2 agrees at 11 bases. The ends lost 5 bases at V and 3 bases at J; junction bases unmatched: 9. Germline V gene sequence: CDR1 SEHNR, CDR2 FQNEAQ (reference sequence). The CDR3 length is 16 residues. The CDR3 loop is CASSTTGTSGFYEQYF. Written as DNA, the CDR3 is TGTGCCAGCAGCACTACCGGGACTAGCGGTTTCTACGAGCAGTACTTC.

The chain uses TRBV27 and TRBJ2-1; TRBD1 matches 7 bases. The CDR3 length is 16 residues. V lost 5 bases to trimming and J lost 0 bases; unmatched junction nucleotides: 7. Germline-derived CDR1 and CDR2 are MNHEY and SMNVEV (reference sequence). The CDR3 region is CASSPSTGLSYNEQFF. The DNA of the CDR3 is TGTGCCAGCAGTCCCTCGACAGGGCTCTCCTACAATGAGCAGTTCTTC.

The rearrangement links TRBV2 to TRBJ2-7, with D tentatively TRBD1 or TRBD2 (7 bases each). Trimming removed 5 bases at V and 5 bases at J, with 16 bases between. The CDR3 extends over 14 amino acids. The germline V gene encodes CDR1 SNHLY and CDR2 FYNNEI. The CDR3 DNA sequence: TGTGCCAGCAGTCCGACAGGGAGGGGTCACGAGCAGTACTTC. Translated, it gives CASSPTGRGHEQYF.

The chain combines TRBV5-4 with TRBJ2-2, with 12 nucleotides matching TRBD2. Germline trimming cut 4 bases from V and 5 bases from J; bases unmatched to any gene: 9. The length of the CDR3 is 17 residues. Per germline, CDR1 SGHNT and CDR2 YYREEE (reference sequence). The CDR3 loop is CASSPSSGRAGTGELFF. The CDR3, as DNA: TGTGCCAGCAGCCCATCTAGCGGGAGGGCCGGGACCGGGGAGCTGTTTTTT.

The chain combines TRBV19 with TRBJ1-1, with D hard to call. This CDR3 region has 15 residues. Trimming pared 3 bases from V and 4 bases from J, leaving 15 bases between. The V gene's germline CDR1 is LNHDA and CDR2 SQIVND (reference sequence). CDR3 amino acids: CASSISRVGGTEAFF. CDR3 bases: TGTGCCAGTAGTATTAGTCGGGTAGGTGGCACTGAAGCTTTCTTT.

The J gene is TRBJ2-1, the V gene TRBV7-2, with D possibly TRBD2 on 7 matching bases. CDR1 SGHTA and CDR2 FQGNSA come from the germline V gene. There are 15 residues in the CDR3. Trimming stripped 5 bases from V and 2 bases from J, with 13 bases between. The CDR3 region has the DNA TGTGCCAGCAGCCTCCTAGGGGGGGCCTACAATGAGCAGTTCTTC. Residues: CASSLLGGAYNEQFF.

The chain recombines TRBV10-3 with TRBJ2-1, with unresolved D. CDR1 ENHRY and CDR2 SYGVKD come from the germline V gene. The CDR3 loop spans 11 amino acids. V dropped 0 bases and J dropped 9 bases, with 3 bases sitting between them. CDR3 in amino acids: CAISESLEQFF. The CDR3 DNA reads TGTGCCATCAGTGAGTCCCTTGAGCAGTTCTTC.

This clone turned up a few times. The chain combines TRBV7-2 with TRBJ2-1; 7 bases agree with TRBD2. Germline lookup yields CDR1 SGHTA and CDR2 FQGNSA. CDR3 length: 13 amino acids. The trim removed 7 bases at V and 3 bases at J, leaving 3 bases unmatched. The CDR3 bases are TGTGCCAGCACCGGCGGGGGCTACAATGAGCAGTTCTTC. This codes for CASTGGGYNEQFF.

The V gene is TRBV12-5, the J gene TRBJ1-1; the D is unclear. Trimming removed 1 base from V and 5 bases from J, with 2 bases in between. There are 11 residues in the CDR3. CDR1 LGHNT and CDR2 FRNRAP come from the germline V gene. CDR3 residues: CASGLGTEAFF. The CDR3 DNA is TGTGCTAGTGGTTTGGGGACTGAAGCTTTCTTT.

The chain employs TRBV5-1 and TRBJ1-2; D is unclear. The germline V gene encodes CDR1 SGHRS and CDR2 YFSETQ. This CDR3 region has 13 residues. The germline V and J ends were trimmed by 0 bases and 6 bases, with 9 bases remaining between them. The CDR3 DNA is TGCGCCAGCAGCTTGGGTTCCATTGATGGCTACACCTTC. It is translated as CASSLGSIDGYTF.

The V gene is TRBV9, the J gene TRBJ1-1; D may be TRBD1 (6 bases). The germline gives CDR1 SGDLS, CDR2 YYNGEE. Trimming stripped 3 bases from V and 6 bases from J, with 18 bases between. The CDR3 runs to 15 residues. The CDR3 loop reads CASSAWTAAGSEAFF. The CDR3 coding sequence is TGTGCCAGCAGCGCCTGGACAGCGGCGGGCTCTGAAGCTTTCTTT.

The chain is built from TRBV15 and TRBJ2-1, with no clear D. V shed 8 bases and J shed 3 bases, with 5 bases lying between them. Germline CDR1 reads LNHNV; CDR2 reads YYDKDF (reference sequence). The length of the CDR3 is 11 residues. CDR3 loop: CATGVYNEQFF. CDR3 coding DNA: TGTGCCACCGGGGTCTACAATGAGCAGTTCTTC.

This clone was observed a few times. This sample also contains other DNA sequences that code for the same CDR3. V gene TRBV5-5 combines with J gene TRBJ1-4; no firm D call. CDR3 length: 15 amino acids. Trimming took 0 bases from V and 8 from J, leaving 14 bases between them. Germline CDR1 reads SGHKS; CDR2 reads YYEKEE (reference sequence). CDR3 amino acids: CASSLGELLGEKLFF. DNA of the CDR3: TGTGCCAGCAGCTTGGGGGAACTCTTAGGGGAAAAACTGTTTTTT.

In DNA, the CDR3 is TGTGCCTGGAGCCAATTAGGGTCCCAAGAGACCCAGTACTTC. This codes for CAWSQLGSQETQYF. This chain joins TRBV30 and TRBJ2-5, with no clear D. The CDR3 is 14 amino acids. CDR1 GTSNPN and CDR2 SVGIG come from the germline V gene (reference sequence). Trimming shortened V by 3 bases and J by 1 base, and 12 bases separated the two germline ends.

This sequence joins TRBV7-9 and TRBJ1-6, with D unresolved. The germline V and J ends were trimmed by 5 bases and 10 bases, with 15 bases remaining between them. The germline gives CDR1 SEHNR, CDR2 FQNEAQ (reference sequence). CDR3 length: 14 residues. CDR3 in amino acids: CASSTRRTGSPLHF. As DNA, the CDR3 is TGTGCCAGCAGCACCAGGCGAACGGGCTCACCCCTCCACTTT.